Given below is one T cell receptor beta chain in context. Other DNA sequences in this sample translate to the same CDR3. The data were taken from a study of radiotherapy plus CTLA-4 blockade in lung cancer. Trimming left V 1 base short and J 5 bases short, with 13 bases between. The CDR3 runs to 15 residues. The protocol was immunoSEQ multiplex PCR, while the TCRdb copy is restricted to in-frame clones and leaves out a portion. The sample has about 85,000 clones, about 86% seen once; the top ten hold approximately 2.2%. The V call is TRBV5-3, the J call TRBJ2-1; D is possibly TRBD2 (6 bases). TRBV5-3 is sorted into the ORF group, with uncertain function. This specimen consisted of peripheral blood, obtained from a patient treated with radiotherapy plus ipilimumab. The clonotype was recovered from a human donor with non-small cell lung cancer who had a partial response to radiotherapy plus ipilimumab. Here the CDR3 DNA reads TGTGCCAGAAGCTTGCAGGACTATGGTAACAATGAGCAGTTCTTC. Its translation is CARSLQDYGNNEQFF.